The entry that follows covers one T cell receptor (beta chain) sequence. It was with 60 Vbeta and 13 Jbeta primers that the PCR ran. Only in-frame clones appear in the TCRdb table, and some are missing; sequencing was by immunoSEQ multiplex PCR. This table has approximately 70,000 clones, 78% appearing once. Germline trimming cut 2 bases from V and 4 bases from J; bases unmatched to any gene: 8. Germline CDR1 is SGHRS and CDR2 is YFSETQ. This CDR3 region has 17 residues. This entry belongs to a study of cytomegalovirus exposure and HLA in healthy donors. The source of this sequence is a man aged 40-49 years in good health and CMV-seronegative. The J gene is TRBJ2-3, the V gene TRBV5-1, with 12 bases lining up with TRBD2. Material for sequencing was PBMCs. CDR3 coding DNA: TGCGCCAGCAGCTTATTAGGACTAGCGGGGTTTTCAGATACGCAGTATTTT. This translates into CASSLLGLAGFSDTQYF.